Listed below are T cell receptor beta chains from one sample, sequenced in a study of beta chain features in type 1 diabetes. TCRdb's table, derived via immunoSEQ multiplex PCR, lists solely in-frame clones and lacks some. This sample has 120,000 to 150,000 clones, with 40% to 55% found just once. Specimen: Tregs from blood. These receptors were collected from a man aged 18 to 30 in good health. CDR3s include the opening cysteine and the closing phenylalanine or tryptophan. D genes are given only for firm matches. Rows give clone size only sometimes, using once, few, many, or a class for an expanded clone.

v_call	clone_size	j_call	d_call	cdr3_nt	cdr3_aa
TRBV27	-	TRBJ2-7	TRBD2	TGTGCCAGCAATACCTTAGCGGGATCCGAGCAGTACTTC	CASNTLAGSEQYF
TRBV28	-	TRBJ2-2	-	TGTGCCAGCAGGTCGGGGGTTGGGGAGCCGTTTTTT	CASRSGVGEPFF
TRBV4-2	-	TRBJ2-1	TRBD2	TGTGCCAGCAGCCAAGTTCCTGCGGGACTAGACTATCGCAATGAGCAGTTCTTC	CASSQVPAGLDYRNEQFF
TRBV6-5	-	TRBJ1-2	TRBD1	TGTGCCAGCAGTCGAGACAGGGGAGGCGGCTACACCTTC	CASSRDRGGGYTF
TRBV28	-	TRBJ2-2	-	TGTGCCAGTACGGGACAAAACACCGGGGAGCTGTTTTTT	CASTGQNTGELFF
TRBV29-1	few	TRBJ1-4	-	TGCAGCGCGCGGAGGCATGGGGATGAAAAACTGTTTTTT	CSARRHGDEKLFF
TRBV5-4	few	TRBJ2-5	TRBD1	TGTGCCAGCAGCCAGGACAGGGGACGCCAAGAGACCCAGTACTTC	CASSQDRGRQETQYF
TRBV5-4	-	TRBJ2-1	-	TGTGCCAGCAGCTTGTCTCCGGGCAATGAGCAGTTCTTC	CASSLSPGNEQFF
TRBV15	-	TRBJ2-1	TRBD1	TGTGCCACCAGCAGACCGGGACAGGGGTACAATGAGCAGTTCTTC	CATSRPGQGYNEQFF
TRBV5-1	once	TRBJ2-1	-	TGCGCCAGCAGCTTGGTATGGGGAGCACGCTACAATGAGCAGTTCTTC	CASSLVWGARYNEQFF
TRBV7-2	-	TRBJ2-3	-	TGTGCCAGCAGCTTATGGAGGAGCACAGATACGCAGTATTTT	CASSLWRSTDTQYF
TRBV7-9	-	TRBJ2-7	TRBD1	TGTGCCAGCAGCTTAGGTCAGGGGGCATACGAGCAGTACTTC	CASSLGQGAYEQYF
TRBV6-5	-	TRBJ1-2	-	TGTGCCAGCAGTAGTCCAGGGTCGGGGGGCTATGGCTACACCTTC	CASSSPGSGGYGYTF
TRBV7-9	-	TRBJ2-1	TRBD2	TGTGCCAGCAGCCGCACCGGACTAGCGGGGGACAACAATGAGCAGTTCTTC	CASSRTGLAGDNNEQFF
TRBV6-4	-	TRBJ1-2	TRBD1	TGTGCCAGCACTAGGACAGGTGGCTACACCTTC	CASTRTGGYTF
TRBV4-2	-	TRBJ1-2	-	TGTGCCAGCAGCCAAGTTTCCGGCGGGGGCTACACCTTC	CASSQVSGGGYTF
TRBV12-2	-	TRBJ2-1	-	TGTGCAAGTCGCAAACAATCCGGGACTAGATGCGGGTGCGAGCAGTTCTTC	CASRKQSGTRCGCEQFF
TRBV7-2	-	TRBJ2-5	-	TGTGCCAGCAGCCCCTCCGTAATAGGGGAAGAGACCCAGTACTTC	CASSPSVIGEETQYF
TRBV7-9	-	TRBJ2-7	-	TGTGCCAGCAGCCGAAGCCGTTCTTGGGCTGAGTACGAGCAGTACTTC	CASSRSRSWAEYEQYF
TRBV6-5	few	TRBJ2-4	-	TGTGCCAGCAGTTACTTTGAGAAAGCCAAAAACATTCAGTACTTC	CASSYFEKAKNIQYF
TRBV6-6	few	TRBJ2-4	-	TGTGCCAGTACAGATCCGCTAGCCAAAAACATTCAGTACTTC	CASTDPLAKNIQYF
TRBV5-1	-	TRBJ2-5	-	TGCGCCAGCAGCCGACTCCCGCAAGAGACCCAGTACTTC	CASSRLPQETQYF
TRBV20-1	-	TRBJ1-4	-	TGCAGTGCCCACGGGGGGGAAAAACTGTTTTTT	CSAHGGEKLFF
TRBV29-1	-	TRBJ2-7	-	TGCAGCGCCACCGGGGGTACCGTCTCCTACGAGCAGTACTTC	CSATGGTVSYEQYF
TRBV7-8	-	TRBJ2-7	-	TGTGCCAGCAGCTTAGACCGTGCCTACGAGCAGTACTTC	CASSLDRAYEQYF
TRBV19	-	TRBJ1-2	-	TGTGCCAGTAGTATCCAGGGGATCGGCGGCTACACCTTC	CASSIQGIGGYTF
TRBV29-1	-	TRBJ1-1	-	TGCAGCGTCCTTCGTCGGGTTGAAGCTTTCTTT	CSVLRRVEAFF
TRBV7-3	-	TRBJ1-1	TRBD1	TGTGCCAGCAGCTTTGGAGGCAGGGGGGAGAACACTGAAGCTTTCTTT	CASSFGGRGENTEAFF
TRBV27	-	TRBJ2-7	-	TGTGCCAGCAGCAAGAGCCACAGGGACTACGAGCAGTACTTC	CASSKSHRDYEQYF
TRBV6-5	-	TRBJ2-3	TRBD2	TGTGCCAGCAGACTAGCGGGGCTAGGGACAGATACGCAGTATTTT	CASRLAGLGTDTQYF
TRBV11-3	-	TRBJ2-2	-	TGTGCCAGCAGCGTAACAGAAGTCGGGGAGCTGTTTTTT	CASSVTEVGELFF
TRBV20-1	few	TRBJ1-1	-	TGCAGTGCCTACGGGAACACTGAAGCTTTCTTT	CSAYGNTEAFF
TRBV18	-	TRBJ1-5	-	TGTGCCAGCTCACTTGGGACTGATAGCAATCAGCCCCAGCATTTT	CASSLGTDSNQPQHF
TRBV6-1	few	TRBJ1-4	-	TGTGCCAGCAGTGAAACGTACCGGCTGTTTTTT	CASSETYRLFF
TRBV6-5	-	TRBJ2-1	TRBD2	TGTGCCAGCAGTTACTACTCGGGGGGTCGATACAATGAGCAGTTCTTC	CASSYYSGGRYNEQFF
TRBV7-6	-	TRBJ1-1	TRBD1	TGTGCCAGCAGCCTACTTGGGACAGGGGGGACTGAAGCTTTCTTT	CASSLLGTGGTEAFF
TRBV9	-	TRBJ2-1	TRBD2	TGTGCCAGCAGCTTCAGGGATCTGCGGGGGGTCAATGAGCAGTTCTTC	CASSFRDLRGVNEQFF
TRBV10-3	few	TRBJ1-2	TRBD1	TGTGCCATCAGTGAGTCAACAGGGGATGGCTACACCTTC	CAISESTGDGYTF
TRBV28	-	TRBJ1-4	TRBD1	TGTGCCAGCAGAACCGGGACAGGGGCCCCCTTGCGTGGACTGTTTTTT	CASRTGTGAPLRGLFF
TRBV18	-	TRBJ2-7	-	TGTGCCAGCTCACCGGAGGCAGGCGGGGAGCAGTACTTC	CASSPEAGGEQYF
TRBV4-2	-	TRBJ1-1	TRBD1	TGTGCCAGCAGCCATGGGGACAGCGGGAACACTGAAGCTTTCTTT	CASSHGDSGNTEAFF
TRBV5-1	-	TRBJ2-2	TRBD1	TGCGCCAGCAGCAGCCGGACAGGGGGTAACACCGGGGAGCTGTTTTTT	CASSSRTGGNTGELFF
TRBV2	-	TRBJ2-1	TRBD1	TGTGCCAGCAGTGAACTCCAACAGGGGTCCTACAATGAGCAGTTCTTC	CASSELQQGSYNEQFF
TRBV11-2	-	TRBJ2-3	TRBD2	TGTGCCAGCAGCCGGGGGGGGCTGATCACAGATACGCAGTATTTT	CASSRGGLITDTQYF
TRBV7-2	-	TRBJ1-5	TRBD1	TGTGCCAGCAGCCCGGGACAGGGGGCGCGACAGCCCCAGCATTTT	CASSPGQGARQPQHF
TRBV5-1	-	TRBJ1-1	TRBD1	TGCGCCAGCAGCTTGGCGGGACAGGGTAGAGCTGAAGCTTTCTTT	CASSLAGQGRAEAFF
TRBV7-2	-	TRBJ2-7	-	TGTGCCAGCAGCTTAGTGGCCGGCGGGGCCAGCTCCTACGAGCAGTACTTC	CASSLVAGGASSYEQYF
TRBV18	-	TRBJ2-7	TRBD1	TGTGCCAGCGCCCCTGGGACAGGGCTTCTCCACGAGCAGTACTTC	CASAPGTGLLHEQYF
TRBV1	-	TRBJ2-7	-	TGCACCAGCAGCCAAGAGACTAGCGGCGAGCAGTACTTC	CTSSQETSGEQYF
TRBV7-3	-	TRBJ2-6	-	TGTGCCAGCAGCTTACTCCCAGGGCCCACTGGGGCCAACGTCCTGACTTTC	CASSLLPGPTGANVLTF
TRBV7-6	-	TRBJ2-1	-	TGTGCCAGCAGTGTGGGACACAACTCCTACAATGAGCAGTTCTTC	CASSVGHNSYNEQFF
TRBV29-1	-	TRBJ2-1	TRBD2	TGCAGCGTTCTTAGGCGGGGGAACGATGAGCAGTTCTTC	CSVLRRGNDEQFF
TRBV30	few	TRBJ1-2	TRBD1	TGTGCCTGGAGCTACGGACAGGGGCATGTCTACACCTTC	CAWSYGQGHVYTF
TRBV27	-	TRBJ1-5	-	TGTGCCAGCAGTTTTTCAGGGCTACGGCAGCCCCAGCATTTT	CASSFSGLRQPQHF
TRBV4-2	-	TRBJ2-7	TRBD1	TGTGCCAGCAGCCAGGAGAGGGGACAGTCCTACGAGCAGTACTTC	CASSQERGQSYEQYF
TRBV2	-	TRBJ2-1	-	TGTGCCAGCAATAATATACTAGGCAATGAGCAGTTCTTC	CASNNILGNEQFF
TRBV7-2	-	TRBJ2-7	-	TGTGCCAGCAGCTTAGGTGGCAGAACACCCTACGAGCAGTACTTC	CASSLGGRTPYEQYF
TRBV28	few	TRBJ2-7	-	TGTGCCAGCAGCGACCGGACTCTTGGCCTCAACGAGCAGTACTTC	CASSDRTLGLNEQYF